Below, one T cell receptor (beta chain) is given with its context. Between the trimmed V and J ends, which lost 1 base and 3 bases, there was a span of 9 bases. The CDR3 runs 14 residues. The germline CDR1 and CDR2 sequences are MNHNS and SASEGT. The assay was immunoSEQ multiplex PCR, and TCRdb's table has in-frame clones only and misses some. The repertoire consists of approximately 1,500,000 clones, with over 95% occurring once and the leading ten covering 0.95% to 1.5%. The data belong to a study of shared clonotypes between healthy human individuals. The TCR comes from a man aged 25 to 40 in good health. Sequenced sample: naive CD4+ T cells sorted from blood. Subset noted: CD45RA+ positively selected. The chain links TRBV6-1 to TRBJ1-1; D is unclear. The CDR3 DNA reads TGTGCCAGCAGTGAAGTAGGGCCGGACACTGAAGCTTTCTTT. Translating it yields CASSEVGPDTEAFF.